A single sample is the source of the 7 T cell receptor beta chains below, sequenced in a study of blood T cell repertoires in COVID-19. Measured with immunoSEQ multiplex PCR; TCRdb has only the in-frame clones, and not every one. The table has approximately 280,000 clones, 88% seen once. The sample taken for sequencing was peripheral blood. These receptors were obtained from a man between 18 and 29 years old with active or convalescent COVID-19.

This chain joins TRBV9 and TRBJ1-1; maybe TRBD1 (6 bases). V gave up 3 bases and J gave up 7 bases, with 13 bases separating them. Germline values: CDR1 SGDLS, CDR2 YYNGEE. This CDR3 has 13 residues. The CDR3 region has the DNA TGTGCCAGCAGCGCTCGACAGGATGGTGAAGCTTTCTTT. This sequence encodes CASSARQDGEAFF.

The J gene is TRBJ2-3, the V gene TRBV5-4; 10 bases fit TRBD2. After removal of 0 bases from V and 1 base from J, the junction contained 2 bases not matched to a gene. This CDR3 spans 16 amino acids. The V gene's germline CDR1 is SGHNT and CDR2 YYREEE (reference sequence). This CDR3 is CASSLDGTSGTDTQYF. CDR3 in DNA: TGTGCCAGCAGCTTGGACGGGACTAGCGGCACAGATACGCAGTATTTT.

J is TRBJ2-7 and V is TRBV5-1; 7 nucleotides line up with TRBD1. V lost 1 base, J lost 3 bases, and 4 bases stayed unmatched. CDR3 length equals 14 residues. Germline values: CDR1 SGHRS, CDR2 YFSETQ. The CDR3 loop reads CASSLSSGGYEQYF. The CDR3 DNA is TGCGCCAGCAGCTTGAGTTCAGGGGGCTACGAGCAGTACTTC.

In this sample, this clone turned up once. The CDR3 here is CASSQQTGANQGYTF. The CDR3 DNA follows: TGTGCCAGCTCACAACAGACAGGGGCAAACCAAGGCTACACCTTC. The chain recombines TRBV18 with TRBJ1-2; 8 nucleotides align to TRBD1. J was trimmed by 8 bases and V by 4 bases; bases with no gene match: 12. The CDR3 runs 15 residues. The germline V gene encodes CDR1 KGHSH and CDR2 LQKENI.

The rearrangement links TRBV7-9 to TRBJ2-2; 7 bases are shared with TRBD1. After removal of 5 bases from V and 6 bases from J, the junction contained 3 bases not matched to a gene. The CDR3 has 13 residues. Germline CDR1 reads SEHNR; CDR2 reads FQNEAQ (reference sequence). The CDR3 region has the DNA TGTGCCAGCAGCCGGACAGGTCCCGGGGAGCTGTTTTTT. This gives the protein CASSRTGPGELFF.

The chain combines TRBV5-5 with TRBJ2-7; 7 bases are a match to TRBD1. The CDR3 length is 13 residues. The V and J ends lost 3 bases and 4 bases, in that order; junction bases with no gene match: 4. Per the germline V gene, CDR1 is SGHKS and CDR2 is YYEKEE (reference sequence). CDR3 loop: CASSSGQLYEQYF. CDR3 in DNA: TGTGCCAGCAGCTCGGGACAGCTGTACGAGCAGTACTTC.

This chain connects TRBV2 to TRBJ2-1, with D maybe TRBD1 (6 bases). In germline, CDR1 is SNHLY, CDR2 FYNNEI. This CDR3 region has 12 residues. V was cut by 6 bases and J by 6 bases, with 9 bases left in between. CDR3 in amino acids: CASRTGINEQFF. DNA for the CDR3: TGTGCCAGCAGGACAGGAATCAATGAGCAGTTCTTC.